The 27 T cell receptor beta chains in this list originate from one sample, sequenced in a study of T cell repertoires in cytomegalovirus infection. TCRdb re-analysed the reads in MiXCR, keeping a single row per CDR3 protein. The repertoire holds roughly 280,000 distinct CDR3 sequences, with approximately 8.3% as singletons. The sequencing sample was made of PBMCs. These receptors all stem from a human donor in good health (CMV status not recorded). Some clones in this sample may be carry-over from other donors' samples.

This clonotype was recorded many times. The genes are TRBV10-2 and TRBJ2-1; TRBD2 matches at 13 bases. The trim removed 4 bases at V and 7 bases at J, leaving 1 base unmatched. CDR3 size: 14 residues. Germline V gives CDR1 WSHSY, CDR2 SAAADI. The CDR3 DNA reads as TGCGCCAGCAGTGTGGGACTAGCGGGGAATGAGCAGTTCTTC. It specifies CASSVGLAGNEQFF.

The V call is TRBV28, the J call TRBJ2-7; no firm D call. The CDR3 has 11 residues. CDR1 is MDHEN, CDR2 SYDVKM, per germline. V was pared by 6 bases and J by 4 bases, with 7 bases between. Here the CDR3 reads CASRGSYEQYF. The DNA for the CDR3 is TGTGCCAGCAGGGGTTCTTACGAGCAGTACTTC. The full variable domain, rest sourced from reference TRBV28 and TRBJ2-7, is DVKVTQSSRYLVKRTGEKVFLECVQDMDHENMFWYRQDPGLGLRLIYFSYDVKMKEKGDIPEGYSVSREKKERFSLILESASTNQTSMYLCASRGSYEQYFGPGTRLTVT.

This clonotype was seen repeatedly, ten times or more. A much larger clone lies one base from this, so it may be a read error. This sequence joins TRBV2 and TRBJ1-1; D is undetermined. Germline lookup yields CDR1 SNHLY and CDR2 FYNNEI. V was shortened by 7 bases and J by 0 bases, with 9 bases between the two germline ends. This CDR3 region has 13 residues. In DNA, the CDR3 is TGTGCCAGCACCGGACCCATGAACACTGAAGCTTTCTTT. Translating gives CASTGPMNTEAFF.

The sample holds a few counts of this clonotype. The gene calls are TRBV29-1 and TRBJ1-2; no definite D call. V was trimmed by 3 bases and J by 7 bases, leaving 15 bases between them. Looked up from germline, CDR1 is SQVTM and CDR2 is ANQGSEA. The CDR3 has 13 residues. In DNA form, the CDR3 reads TGCAGCGTTGATGAGGGAGACTATGGTGGCTACACCTTC. It codes for CSVDEGDYGGYTF.

This clonotype has ten or more counts. This rearrangement joins TRBV7-9 to TRBJ2-1, with D uncertain. V lost 1 base, J lost 7 bases, and 14 bases lay in between. Germline lookup yields CDR1 SEHNR and CDR2 FQNEAQ (reference sequence). The CDR3 has 15 residues. The CDR3 DNA sequence: TGTGCCAGCAGCTTAGTTCATATAGGCCGAAATGAGCAGTTCTTC. Its translation: CASSLVHIGRNEQFF.

This clonotype was found many times. The V gene is TRBV7-2, the J gene TRBJ1-4; TRBD1 is a possible D gene (5 bases). V shed 1 base and J shed 4 bases, with 7 bases lying between them. The V gene's germline CDR1 is SGHTA and CDR2 FQGNSA. The CDR3 sequence is 14 residues long. The CDR3 DNA reads TGTGCCAGCAGCTTAGTGGGGGGTAATGAAAAACTGTTTTTT. As protein: CASSLVGGNEKLFF.

The chain has TRBV6-1 and TRBJ1-1; TRBD1 might be the D (6 bases). V dropped 6 bases and J dropped 4 bases, with 15 bases sitting between them. The germline V gene encodes CDR1 MNHNS and CDR2 SASEGT. This CDR3 contains 14 residues. The CDR3 DNA follows: TGTGCCAGCAGCGCAGGACAGATAGTCACTGAAGCTTTCTTT. Residues: CASSAGQIVTEAFF.

In this sample, this clonotype turned up many times. The V call is TRBV20-1, the J call TRBJ2-1; possibly TRBD1 for D (6 bases). Trimming pared 5 bases from V and 0 bases from J, leaving 11 bases between. There are 14 residues in the CDR3. Looked up from germline, CDR1 is DFQATT and CDR2 is SNEGSKA (reference sequence). The CDR3 bases are TGCAGTGCTCGGCAGGGGATCTCCTACAATGAGCAGTTCTTC. Translating it yields CSARQGISYNEQFF.

The CDR3 spells CASGAQGGGRVNTEAFF. CDR3 nucleotides: TGTGCCAGCGGAGCGCAGGGGGGCGGCCGGGTGAACACTGAAGCTTTCTTT. The chain employs TRBV5-5 and TRBJ1-1; 7 positions agree with TRBD1. CDR3 length equals 17 residues. V shed 7 bases, J shed 0 bases, and the junction held 15 bases outside the gene matches. Germline values: CDR1 SGHKS, CDR2 YYEKEE (reference sequence).

V is TRBV30 and J is TRBJ2-5; either TRBD1 or TRBD2 may supply D (5 bases each). This CDR3 comprises 13 residues. CDR1 and CDR2 (germline): GTSNPN, SVGIG (reference sequence). Trimming pared 4 bases from V and 4 bases from J, leaving 13 bases between. The CDR3, as DNA: TGTGCCTGGACCTGGGGGAGTTCAGAGACCCAGTACTTC. As protein: CAWTWGSSETQYF. Looking up the rest from reference TRBV30 and TRBJ2-5 gives the full variable domain: SQTIHQWPATLVQPVGSPLSLECTVEGTSNPNLYWYRQAAGRGLQLLFYSVGIGQISSEVPQNLSASRPQDRQFILSSKKLLLSDSGFYLCAWTWGSSETQYFGPGTRLLVL.

This clonotype has only a few counts. The V gene is TRBV19, the J gene TRBJ1-5; TRBD1 matches 10 bases. V gave up 7 bases and J gave up 5 bases; unmatched junction bases: 5. The CDR3 has 14 amino acids. CDR1 is LNHDA and CDR2 is SQIVND in the germline V gene (reference sequence). This CDR3 is CASTGDRGYQPQHF. The CDR3 nucleotides are TGTGCCAGTACAGGGGACAGGGGATATCAGCCCCAGCATTTT.

CDR3 loop: CASSSRGQGGEKLFF. The CDR3 nucleotides are TGTGCCAGCAGTTCTAGGGGACAGGGAGGCGAAAAACTGTTTTTT. The chain has TRBV28 and TRBJ1-4; 9 bases are shared with TRBD1. Trimming at V came to 4 bases and at J to 8 bases, leaving 8 bases not matched to a gene. The length of the CDR3 is 15 residues. CDR1 is MDHEN, CDR2 SYDVKM, per germline.

Ten or more counts support this clonotype. This chain connects TRBV6-1 to TRBJ2-3, with D tentatively TRBD1 (6 bases). CDR1 MNHNS and CDR2 SASEGT come from the germline V gene. The CDR3 spans 15 residues. Trimming pared 9 bases from V and 2 bases from J, leaving 18 bases between. CDR3 nucleotides: TGTGCCAGTTCCCTACGGGGACAACCCACAGATACGCAGTATTTT. It specifies CASSLRGQPTDTQYF.

This sequence joins TRBV29-1 and TRBJ1-1; the D is unclear. V was trimmed by 2 bases and J by 2 bases, leaving 9 bases between them. Per germline, CDR1 SQVTM and CDR2 ANQGSEA. This CDR3 has 13 amino acids. This CDR3 is CSVEPSTNTEAFF. The CDR3 region has the DNA TGCAGCGTTGAACCGTCCACAAACACTGAAGCTTTCTTT.

This clonotype was picked up many times. The rearrangement joins TRBV12-3 or TRBV12-4 to TRBJ1-2; a weak D match, TRBD1 (5 bases). The CDR3 covers 14 residues. V was pared by 3 bases and J by 7 bases, with 15 bases between. The CDR3 DNA follows: TGTGCCAGCAGTTTTTCGGGGGTACTTGGTGGCTACACCTTC. Its protein is CASSFSGVLGGYTF.

This clonotype was found a few times. J is TRBJ1-1 and V is TRBV6-2 or TRBV6-3, with a possible D match to TRBD1 (6 bases). CDR1 is MNHEY, CDR2 SVGEGT, per germline. This CDR3 region has 15 residues. V was trimmed by 4 bases and J by 2 bases, leaving 14 bases between them. This CDR3 is CASSSNLGANTEAFF. The CDR3 DNA is TGTGCCAGCAGTTCCAATCTGGGGGCAAACACTGAAGCTTTCTTT.

This clonotype was detected ten times or more. The chain is built from TRBV6-2 or TRBV6-3 and TRBJ1-5; D gene ambiguous. This CDR3 region has 16 residues. CDR1 is MNHEY, CDR2 SVGEGT, per germline. V was pared by 6 bases and J by 0 bases, with 15 bases between. The CDR3 protein is CASRKEGQVSNQPQHF. Written as DNA, the CDR3 is TGTGCCAGCAGAAAGGAAGGGCAGGTTAGCAATCAGCCCCAGCATTTT.

This clonotype came up many times. The chain combines TRBV7-2 with TRBJ1-3; D is possibly TRBD1 (5 bases). Germline lookup yields CDR1 SGHTA and CDR2 FQGNSA. CDR3 length equals 16 residues. Deletions cut 5 bases from V and 0 bases from J, with 14 bases between. CDR3 coding DNA: TGTGCCAGCAGCCCAGACGGGGGAACCTCTGGAAACACCATATATTTT. The encoded protein is CASSPDGGTSGNTIYF.

This clonotype appeared many times. The rearrangement links TRBV5-1 to TRBJ2-5; 9 bases agree with TRBD1. J was trimmed by 1 base and V by 3 bases; bases with no gene match: 4. Per the germline V gene, CDR1 is SGHRS and CDR2 is YFSETQ. The CDR3 has 15 amino acids. CDR3 residues: CASSSGTGPQETQYF. CDR3 DNA sequence: TGCGCCAGCAGCTCCGGGACAGGGCCCCAAGAGACCCAGTACTTC.

This clonotype was detected only a few times. The V call is TRBV7-2, the J call TRBJ2-5; no clear D. CDR1 is SGHTA, CDR2 FQGNSA, per germline. There are 14 residues in the CDR3. Deletions cut 5 bases from V and 5 bases from J, with 15 bases between. Here the CDR3 reads CASSPSGVVETQYF. In DNA form, the CDR3 reads TGTGCCAGCAGCCCCTCTGGAGTAGTGGAGACCCAGTACTTC.

This clonotype was seen repeatedly, ten times or more. The rearrangement uses TRBV4-3 and TRBJ1-5; no clear D gene. The CDR3 is 16 amino acids. Trimming stripped 1 base from V and 3 bases from J, with 13 bases between. Germline CDR1 and CDR2: LGHNA and YSLEER. The CDR3 sequence: CASSQAIGLINQPQHF. The CDR3 bases are TGCGCCAGCAGCCAAGCCATAGGGCTAATCAATCAGCCCCAGCATTTT.

The rearrangement uses TRBV7-4 and TRBJ2-7; TRBD2 matches at 7 bases. The germline CDR1 and CDR2 sequences are SGHVT and SQSDAQ. V shed 5 bases, J shed 5 bases, and the junction held 9 bases outside the gene matches. This CDR3 has 14 amino acids. DNA for the CDR3: TGTGCCAGCAGCCACCGGGACTATTCCCACGAGCAGTACTTC. This codes for CASSHRDYSHEQYF.

The table lists this clonotype with many counts. The chain is built from TRBV7-2 and TRBJ1-2; unclear D gene. Germline V gives CDR1 SGHTA, CDR2 FQGNSA. Trimming removed 3 bases from V and 0 bases from J, with 5 bases in between. The CDR3 contains 13 residues. The CDR3 bases are TGTGCCAGCAGCTTTGCCACTAACTATGGCTACACCTTC. Residues: CASSFATNYGYTF.

This clonotype showed up many times. The gene calls are TRBV7-2 and TRBJ2-3; 10 bases are a match to TRBD2. Germline V CDR1 and CDR2: SGHTA, FQGNSA. The CDR3 extends over 15 amino acids. The V and J ends lost 6 bases and 2 bases, in that order; junction bases with no gene match: 5. CDR3 sequence reads: CASRSSGGPTDTQYF. The CDR3 coding sequence is TGTGCCAGCAGATCTAGCGGGGGACCCACAGATACGCAGTATTTT. The full variable domain, completed using reference TRBV7-2 and TRBJ2-3, is GAGVSQSPSNKVTEKGKDVELRCDPISGHTALYWYRQSLGQGLEFLIYFQGNSAPDKSGLPSDRFSAERTGGSVSTLTIQRTQQEDSAVYLCASRSSGGPTDTQYFGPGTRLTVL.

In this sample, this clonotype turned up a few times. The chain is built from TRBV20-1 and TRBJ1-4, with D tentatively TRBD1 (5 bases). Trimming pared 0 bases from V and 8 bases from J, leaving 16 bases between. This CDR3 region has 15 residues. Germline CDR1 DFQATT, CDR2 SNEGSKA (reference sequence). This chain's CDR3 is CSARDSGQGTEKLFF. The CDR3 coding sequence is TGCAGTGCTAGAGATAGTGGGCAGGGTACGGAAAAACTGTTTTTT.

This rearrangement joins TRBV12-3 or TRBV12-4 to TRBJ1-6, with no clear D. The CDR3 sequence is 14 residues long. V lost 2 bases to trimming and J lost 7 bases, with 9 bases between them. CDR3 region: CASSLSRQNSPLHF. CDR3 sequence (DNA): TGTGCCAGCAGTTTATCCCGTCAGAATTCACCCCTCCACTTT.

The chain links TRBV5-5 to TRBJ2-5, with unresolved D. The CDR3 is 12 amino acids. CDR1 and CDR2 from the germline V gene are SGHKS and YYEKEE (reference sequence). With 4 bases removed from V and 5 bases from J, the gap between germline ends came to 9 bases. The chain's CDR3 is CASSVMGETQYF. DNA for the CDR3: TGTGCCAGCAGCGTGATGGGTGAGACCCAGTACTTC. Full variable domain (outside the CDR3, taken from reference TRBV5-5 and TRBJ2-5): DAGVTQSPTHLIKTRGQQVTLRCSPISGHKSVSWYQQVLGQGPQFIFQYYEKEERGRGNFPDRFSARQFPNYSSELNVNALLLGDSALYLCASSVMGETQYFGPGTRLLVL.